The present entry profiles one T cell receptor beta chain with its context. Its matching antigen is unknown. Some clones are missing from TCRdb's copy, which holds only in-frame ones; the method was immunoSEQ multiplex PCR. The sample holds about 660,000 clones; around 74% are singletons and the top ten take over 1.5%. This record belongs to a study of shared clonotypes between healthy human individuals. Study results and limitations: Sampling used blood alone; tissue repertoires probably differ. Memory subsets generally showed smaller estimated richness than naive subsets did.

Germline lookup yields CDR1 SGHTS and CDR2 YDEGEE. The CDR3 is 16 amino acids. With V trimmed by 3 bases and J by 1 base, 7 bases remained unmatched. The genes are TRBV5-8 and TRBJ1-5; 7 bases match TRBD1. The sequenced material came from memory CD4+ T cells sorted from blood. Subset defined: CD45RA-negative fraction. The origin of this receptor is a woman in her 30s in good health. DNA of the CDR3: TGTGCCAGCAGCTCACGACAGGGCCTCAGCAATCAGCCCCAGCATTTT. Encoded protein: CASSSRQGLSNQPQHF.